What follows describes a single T cell receptor (beta chain). These data come from a study of blood T cell repertoires in COVID-19. Study overall: There were acute and convalescent COVID-19 samples, and they came from the United States, Italy and Spain.

CDR3 size: 16 residues. V lost 8 bases to trimming and J lost 6 bases, with 24 bases between them. Method: immunoSEQ multiplex PCR; TCRdb's copy keeps in-frame clones and lacks some. The sample contains 130,000 to 150,000 clones, 75% to 85% of which appear only once. The sequencing input was peripheral blood. V usage is TRBV5-3 and J usage is TRBJ1-5; tentatively, D is TRBD1 (5 bases). TRBV5-3 is designated an ORF whose function remains uncertain. The TCR sequence derives from a human donor with acute or convalescent COVID-19. The donor label of this sample is uncertain. CDR3 protein: CASWGDGSLRGQPQHF. CDR3 coding DNA: TGTGCCAGTTGGGGGGATGGCTCTTTGAGGGGTCAGCCCCAGCATTTT.